This is a list of T cell receptor beta chains from one sample in a study of blood T cell repertoires in COVID-19. The method was immunoSEQ multiplex PCR; TCRdb's version includes in-frame clones alone and lacks a portion of them. This repertoire shows tens of thousands of clones, 90% to 95% found once; its top ten account for under 2.5%. The source material was peripheral blood. All receptors derive from a woman aged 45-65 years in a cohort sampled during active COVID-19. Each CDR3 is given with its conserved first and last residue. Fields, in order: clone size, V gene, J gene, D gene, CDR3 protein, CDR3 DNA. The D gene is left open where the match is weak. Part of the rows lack a size; the others show once, few, many or a class for expanded clones.

>NA|TRBV11-3|TRBJ1-4|NA
CASSLAQSNEKLFF
TGTGCCAGCAGCTTAGCACAGTCTAATGAAAAACTGTTTTTT
>NA|TRBV19|TRBJ2-3|TRBD2
CASSTLAGVSDTQYF
TGTGCCAGTAGTACTCTAGCGGGAGTCTCTGATACGCAGTATTTT
>NA|TRBV7-7|TRBJ2-3|TRBD1
CASSLGQAGTDTQYF
TGTGCTAGCAGCTTGGGACAGGCGGGAACAGATACGCAGTATTTT
>NA|TRBV28|TRBJ2-3|NA
CASSSSVATDTQYF
TGTGCCAGCAGTTCGTCCGTAGCCACAGATACGCAGTATTTT
>NA|TRBV7-9|TRBJ2-5|NA
CASSLVSVETQYF
TGTGCCAGCAGCTTAGTTAGTGTAGAGACCCAGTACTTC
>NA|TRBV3-1/TRBV3-2|TRBJ2-7|TRBD2
CASSHRTSGLYEQYF
TGTGCCAGCAGCCACCGGACTAGCGGTTTATACGAGCAGTACTTC
>NA|TRBV29-1|TRBJ1-2|NA
CSAVGGWIGNYGYTF
TGCAGCGCTGTTGGAGGGTGGATTGGGAACTATGGCTACACCTTC
>NA|TRBV6-2/TRBV6-3|TRBJ1-1|NA
CASSYPVAEAFF
TGTGCCAGCAGTTACCCCGTAGCTGAAGCTTTCTTT
>NA|TRBV7-8|TRBJ2-2|TRBD2
CASSFPSGGAVTGELFF
TGTGCCAGCAGCTTCCCTAGCGGGGGGGCGGTCACCGGGGAGCTGTTTTTT
>NA|TRBV5-4|TRBJ2-3|TRBD2
CASSSGGPIVDTQYF
TGTGCCAGCAGTTCGGGGGGGCCGATTGTAGATACGCAGTATTTT
>NA|TRBV14|TRBJ2-7|TRBD1
CASSQWTGAYEQYF
TGTGCCAGCAGCCAGTGGACAGGGGCTTACGAGCAGTACTTC
>NA|TRBV27|TRBJ1-5|NA
CASSLKEGQPQHF
TGTGCCAGCAGTTTAAAGGAGGGGCAGCCCCAGCATTTT
>NA|TRBV28|TRBJ1-2|NA
CASSLRVVRTPTSNYGYTF
TGTGCCAGCAGTTTAAGGGTCGTGAGGACTCCAACCTCTAACTATGGCTACACCTTC
>NA|TRBV5-1|TRBJ2-5|TRBD2
CASSLGLAGAKGKETQYF
TGCGCCAGCAGCTTGGGGCTAGCGGGGGCCAAGGGTAAGGAGACCCAGTACTTC
>once|TRBV15|TRBJ2-7|TRBD2
CATSRGGTSGYEQYF
TGTGCCACCAGCAGAGGGGGGACTAGCGGATACGAGCAGTACTTC
>NA|TRBV4-2|TRBJ1-2|NA
CASSSSTPGTPINYGYTF
TGTGCCAGCAGTTCTTCTACCCCCGGGACACCAATAAACTATGGCTACACCTTC
>NA|TRBV19|TRBJ1-3|NA
CASSTGPGNTIYF
TGTGCCAGTAGTACTGGGCCCGGAAACACCATATATTTT
>NA|TRBV27|TRBJ2-7|NA
CASSLQQSYEQYF
TGTGCCAGCAGTTTACAACAGAGCTACGAGCAGTACTTC
>once|TRBV18|TRBJ2-7|NA
CASSLAGHSSYEQYF
TGTGCCAGCTCACTGGCGGGCCATAGCTCCTACGAGCAGTACTTC
>once|TRBV23-1|TRBJ2-1|TRBD2
CASSQHPGLAEPIRKNEQFF
TGCGCCAGCAGTCAGCACCCGGGACTAGCGGAACCTATACGAAAAAATGAGCAGTTCTTC
>NA|TRBV7-9|TRBJ2-1|NA
CASSSTFEGSYNEQFF
TGTGCCAGCAGCTCCACGTTTGAGGGTTCCTACAATGAGCAGTTCTTC
>NA|TRBV28|TRBJ2-6|TRBD2
CASLELAGAPGANVLTF
TGTGCCAGCCTAGAACTAGCGGGAGCCCCTGGGGCCAACGTCCTGACTTTC
>NA|TRBV18|TRBJ2-3|NA
CASSPASDTQYF
TGTGCCAGCTCACCGGCATCAGATACGCAGTATTTT
>NA|TRBV5-5|TRBJ1-5|TRBD1
CASSLAPGQGIQPQHF
TGTGCCAGCAGTTTGGCTCCGGGACAGGGTATTCAGCCCCAGCATTTT
>NA|TRBV9|TRBJ2-7|NA
CASSADLAGQDKIGQYF
TGTGCCAGCAGCGCAGACCTAGCGGGACAGGATAAGATCGGGCAGTACTTC
>NA|TRBV7-2|TRBJ1-5|TRBD1
CASTPGGWQPQHF
TGTGCCAGCACCCCAGGGGGTTGGCAGCCCCAGCATTTT
>NA|TRBV27|TRBJ1-5|TRBD1
CASSFYGTGVGAQHF
TGTGCCAGCAGTTTCTACGGGACAGGGGTTGGGGCCCAGCATTTT
>NA|TRBV12-3/TRBV12-4|TRBJ1-2|TRBD1
CASRTQGAGGYTF
TGTGCCAGCAGAACACAGGGGGCTGGGGGCTACACCTTC
>NA|TRBV6-2/TRBV6-3|TRBJ1-5|NA
CASSPTSGWRNQPQHF
TGTGCCAGCAGCCCGACAAGCGGTTGGCGCAATCAGCCCCAGCATTTT
>few|TRBV6-6|TRBJ2-7|NA
CASSYSRQTYEQYF
TGTGCCAGCAGTTACTCGAGACAGACCTACGAGCAGTACTTC
>NA|TRBV7-3|TRBJ2-1|NA
CASSLTGVGLLTQNEQFF
TGTGCCAGCAGCTTAACCGGTGTGGGCCTCCTAACCCAGAATGAGCAGTTCTTC
>NA|TRBV27|TRBJ1-5|TRBD1
CASSRTGTGGNQPQHF
TGTGCCAGCAGTAGGACAGGGACGGGTGGCAATCAGCCCCAGCATTTT
>NA|TRBV4-1|TRBJ1-4|NA
CASSQDRNREDEKLFF
TGCGCCAGCAGCCAAGATCGGAACCGAGAGGATGAAAAACTGTTTTTT
>NA|TRBV10-3|TRBJ2-3|NA
CAVRITGVTDTQYF
TGTGCCGTCAGAATTACGGGGGTGACAGATACGCAGTATTTT
>NA|TRBV5-1|TRBJ1-6|NA
CASSSLQLTGNSPLHF
TGCGCCAGCAGCTCACTACAATTGACAGGAAATTCACCCCTCCACTTT
>NA|TRBV11-1|TRBJ2-1|NA
CASSSTTYYNEQFF
TGTGCCAGCAGCTCAACGACATACTACAATGAGCAGTTCTTC
>NA|TRBV6-5|TRBJ2-5|TRBD1
CASRIRGQETQYF
TGTGCCAGCAGAATCAGGGGGCAAGAGACCCAGTACTTC
>once|TRBV29-1|TRBJ2-3|NA
CSVGGEGTDTQYF
TGCAGCGTTGGTGGGGAGGGCACAGATACGCAGTATTTT
>NA|TRBV6-1|TRBJ2-1|NA
CASSEIGSRSEQFF
TGTGCCAGCAGTGAAATCGGGAGTCGAAGTGAGCAGTTCTTC
>NA|TRBV5-1|TRBJ1-2|TRBD1
CASSTRTGRNYGYTF
TGCGCCAGCAGCACACGGACAGGGCGCAACTATGGCTACACCTTC
>few|TRBV4-1|TRBJ1-5|NA
CASSQERRGPQHF
TGCGCCAGCAGCCAAGAGAGGCGTGGGCCCCAGCATTTT